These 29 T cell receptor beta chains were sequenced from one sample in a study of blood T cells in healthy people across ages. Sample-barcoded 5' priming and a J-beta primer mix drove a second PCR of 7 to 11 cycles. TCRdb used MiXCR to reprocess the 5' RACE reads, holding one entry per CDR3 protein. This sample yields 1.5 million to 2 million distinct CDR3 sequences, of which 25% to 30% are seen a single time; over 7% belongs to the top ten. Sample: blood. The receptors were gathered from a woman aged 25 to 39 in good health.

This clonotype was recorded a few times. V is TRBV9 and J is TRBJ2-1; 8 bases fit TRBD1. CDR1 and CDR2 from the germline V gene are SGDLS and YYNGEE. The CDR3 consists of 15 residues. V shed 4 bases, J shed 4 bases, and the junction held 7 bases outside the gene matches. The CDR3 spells CASSPPDRGYNEQFF. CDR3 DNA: TGTGCCAGCAGCCCCCCCGACAGGGGATACAATGAGCAGTTCTTC. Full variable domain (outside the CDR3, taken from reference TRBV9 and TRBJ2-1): DSGVTQTPKHLITATGQRVTLRCSPRSGDLSVYWYQQSLDQGLQFLIQYYNGEERAKGNILERFSAQQFPDLHSELNLSSLELGDSALYFCASSPPDRGYNEQFFGPGTRLTVL.

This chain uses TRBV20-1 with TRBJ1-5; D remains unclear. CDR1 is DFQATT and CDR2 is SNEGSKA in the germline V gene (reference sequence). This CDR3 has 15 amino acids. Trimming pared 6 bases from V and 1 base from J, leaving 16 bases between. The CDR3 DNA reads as TGCAGTGCACGGGCCCGGGCTGGGAGCAATCAGCCCCAGCATTTT. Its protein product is CSARARAGSNQPQHF.

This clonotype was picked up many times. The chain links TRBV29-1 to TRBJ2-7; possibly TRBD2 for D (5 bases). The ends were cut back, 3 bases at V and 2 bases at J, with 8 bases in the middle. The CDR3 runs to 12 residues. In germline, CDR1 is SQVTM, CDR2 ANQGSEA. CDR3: CSVDDGAYEQYF. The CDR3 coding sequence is TGCAGCGTTGATGACGGGGCCTACGAGCAGTACTTC.

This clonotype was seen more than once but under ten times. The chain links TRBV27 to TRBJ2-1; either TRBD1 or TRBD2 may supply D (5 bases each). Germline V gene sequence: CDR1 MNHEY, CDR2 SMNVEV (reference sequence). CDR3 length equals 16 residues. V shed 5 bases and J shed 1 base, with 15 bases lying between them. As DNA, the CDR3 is TGTGCCAGCAGTCTCCGGGGCCCTCGGTCCTACAATGAGCAGTTCTTC. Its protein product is CASSLRGPRSYNEQFF.

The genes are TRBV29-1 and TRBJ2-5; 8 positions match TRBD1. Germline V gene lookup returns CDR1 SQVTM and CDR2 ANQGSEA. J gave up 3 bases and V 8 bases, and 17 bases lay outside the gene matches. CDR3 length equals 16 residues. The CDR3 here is CSTLDGTGEEEETQYF. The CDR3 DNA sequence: TGCAGCACCCTCGACGGGACAGGAGAAGAAGAAGAGACCCAGTACTTC.

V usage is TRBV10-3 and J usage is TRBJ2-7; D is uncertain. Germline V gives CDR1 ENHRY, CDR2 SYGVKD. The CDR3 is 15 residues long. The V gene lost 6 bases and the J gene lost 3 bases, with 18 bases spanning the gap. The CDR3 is CAISDGSSDLYEQYF. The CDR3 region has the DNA TGTGCCATCAGCGACGGGTCTTCCGACCTCTACGAGCAGTACTTC.

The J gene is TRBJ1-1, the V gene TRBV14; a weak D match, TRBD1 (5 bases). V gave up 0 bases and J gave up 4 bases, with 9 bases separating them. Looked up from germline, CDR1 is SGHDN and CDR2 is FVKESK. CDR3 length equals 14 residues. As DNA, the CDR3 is TGTGCCAGCAGCCAAGACAGGGTGACCACTGAAGCTTTCTTT. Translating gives CASSQDRVTTEAFF.

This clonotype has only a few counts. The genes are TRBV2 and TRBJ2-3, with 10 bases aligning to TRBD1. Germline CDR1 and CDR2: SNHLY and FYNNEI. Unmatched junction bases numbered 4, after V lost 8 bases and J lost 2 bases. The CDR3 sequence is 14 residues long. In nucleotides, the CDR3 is TGTGCCAGCGGGACAGGGGCCTCCACAGATACGCAGTATTTT. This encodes CASGTGASTDTQYF. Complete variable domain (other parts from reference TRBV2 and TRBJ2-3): EPEVTQTPSHQVTQMGQEVILRCVPISNHLYFYWYRQILGQKVEFLVSFYNNEISEKSEIFDDQFSVERPDGSNFTLKIRSTKLEDSAMYFCASGTGASTDTQYFGPGTRLTVL.

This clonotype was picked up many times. Here the CDR3 reads CASSSTGSNTEAFF. CDR3 in DNA: TGTGCCAGCAGCTCGACAGGGTCAAACACTGAAGCTTTCTTT. This chain uses TRBV6-5 with TRBJ1-1; 7 nucleotides match TRBD1. V lost 6 bases, J lost 2 bases, and 6 bases stayed unmatched. Germline assignment: CDR1 MNHEY and CDR2 SVGAGI. The CDR3 is made up of 14 amino acids.

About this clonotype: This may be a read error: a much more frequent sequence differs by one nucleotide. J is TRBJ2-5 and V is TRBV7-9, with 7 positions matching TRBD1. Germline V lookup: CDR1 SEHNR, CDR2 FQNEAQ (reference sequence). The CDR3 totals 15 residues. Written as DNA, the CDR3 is TGTGCCGGCAGCTTAGCCGTGGACAGGAAAGAGACCCAGTACTTC. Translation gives CAGSLAVDRKETQYF.

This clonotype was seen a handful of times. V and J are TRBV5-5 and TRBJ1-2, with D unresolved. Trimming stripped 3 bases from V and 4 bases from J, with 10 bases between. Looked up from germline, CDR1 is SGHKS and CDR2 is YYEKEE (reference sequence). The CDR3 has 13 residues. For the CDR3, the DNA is TGTGCCAGCAGCTCCGGGGTAACCTATGGCTACACCTTC. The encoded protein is CASSSGVTYGYTF. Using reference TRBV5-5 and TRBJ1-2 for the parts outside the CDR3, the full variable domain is DAGVTQSPTHLIKTRGQQVTLRCSPISGHKSVSWYQQVLGQGPQFIFQYYEKEERGRGNFPDRFSARQFPNYSSELNVNALLLGDSALYLCASSSGVTYGYTFGSGTRLTVV.

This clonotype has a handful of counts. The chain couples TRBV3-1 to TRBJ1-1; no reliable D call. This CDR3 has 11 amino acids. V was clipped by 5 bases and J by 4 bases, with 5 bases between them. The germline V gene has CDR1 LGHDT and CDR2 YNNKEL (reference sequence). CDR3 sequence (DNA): TGTGCCAGCAGCACGGCCACTGAAGCTTTCTTT. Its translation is CASSTATEAFF.

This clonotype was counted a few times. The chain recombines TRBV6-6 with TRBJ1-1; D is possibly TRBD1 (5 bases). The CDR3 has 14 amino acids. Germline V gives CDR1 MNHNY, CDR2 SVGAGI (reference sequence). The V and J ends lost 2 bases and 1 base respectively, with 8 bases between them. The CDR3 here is CASSYAGPNTEAFF. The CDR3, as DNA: TGTGCCAGCAGTTACGCAGGGCCGAACACTGAAGCTTTCTTT.

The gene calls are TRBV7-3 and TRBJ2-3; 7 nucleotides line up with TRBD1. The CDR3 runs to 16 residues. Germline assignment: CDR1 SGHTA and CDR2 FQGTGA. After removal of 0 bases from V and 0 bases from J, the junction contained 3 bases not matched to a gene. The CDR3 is CASSLTPGGSTDTQYF. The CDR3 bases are TGTGCCAGCAGCTTAACCCCAGGGGGTAGCACAGATACGCAGTATTTT.

The CDR3 sequence: CASSPPGREKFF. The CDR3 coding sequence is TGTGCCAGCAGCCCCCCGGGGAGAGAAAAGTTCTTC. This chain joins TRBV3-1 and TRBJ2-1; maybe TRBD2 (5 bases). Germline CDR1 is LGHDT and CDR2 is YNNKEL (reference sequence). With 4 bases removed from V and 14 bases from J, the gap between germline ends came to 15 bases. The CDR3 sequence is 12 residues long.

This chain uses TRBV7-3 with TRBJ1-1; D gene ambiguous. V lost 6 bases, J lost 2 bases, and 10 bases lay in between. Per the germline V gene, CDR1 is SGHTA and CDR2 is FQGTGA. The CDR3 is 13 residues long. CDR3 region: CASRSTANTEAFF. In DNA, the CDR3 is TGTGCCAGCAGGTCAACAGCCAACACTGAAGCTTTCTTT.

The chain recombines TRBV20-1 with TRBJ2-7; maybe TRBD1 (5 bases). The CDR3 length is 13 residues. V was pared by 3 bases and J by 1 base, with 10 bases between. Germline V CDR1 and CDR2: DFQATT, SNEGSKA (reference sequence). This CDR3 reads CSASDSESYEQYF. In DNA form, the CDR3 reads TGCAGTGCTAGTGACAGTGAATCCTACGAGCAGTACTTC.

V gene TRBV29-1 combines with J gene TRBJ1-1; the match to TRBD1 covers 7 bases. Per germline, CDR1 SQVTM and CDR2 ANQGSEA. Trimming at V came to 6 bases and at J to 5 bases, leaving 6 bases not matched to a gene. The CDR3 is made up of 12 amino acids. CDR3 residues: CSVMTGTTEAFF. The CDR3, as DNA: TGCAGCGTGATGACAGGGACGACTGAAGCTTTCTTT.

CDR3 sequence: CSVEYRQNTIYF. Written as DNA, the CDR3 is TGCAGCGTTGAATACCGGCAGAACACCATATATTTT. This rearrangement joins TRBV29-1 to TRBJ1-3; D gene unclear. Germline V lookup: CDR1 SQVTM, CDR2 ANQGSEA. CDR3 length: 12 amino acids. V lost 2 bases, J lost 7 bases, and 9 bases lay in between.

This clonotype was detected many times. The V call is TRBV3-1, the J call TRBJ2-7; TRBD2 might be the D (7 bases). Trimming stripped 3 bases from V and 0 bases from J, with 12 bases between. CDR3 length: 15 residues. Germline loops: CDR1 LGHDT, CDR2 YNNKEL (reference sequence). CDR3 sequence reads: CASSHRGADSYEQYF. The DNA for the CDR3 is TGTGCCAGCAGCCACCGGGGGGCGGACTCCTACGAGCAGTACTTC.

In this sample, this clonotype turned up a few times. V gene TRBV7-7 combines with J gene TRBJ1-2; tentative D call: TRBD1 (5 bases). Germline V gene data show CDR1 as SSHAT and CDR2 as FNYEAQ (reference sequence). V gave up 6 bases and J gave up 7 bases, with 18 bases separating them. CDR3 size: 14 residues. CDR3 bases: TGTGCCAGCAGATCCCATCTGACTGGGGGTGGCTACACCTTC. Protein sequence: CASRSHLTGGGYTF.

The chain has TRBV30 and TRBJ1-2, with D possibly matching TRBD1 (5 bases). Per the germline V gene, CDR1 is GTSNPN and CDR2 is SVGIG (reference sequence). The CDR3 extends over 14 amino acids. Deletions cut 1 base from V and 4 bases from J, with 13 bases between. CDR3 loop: CAWSGGTLGYGYTF. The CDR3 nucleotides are TGTGCCTGGAGTGGGGGCACGTTGGGCTATGGCTACACCTTC.

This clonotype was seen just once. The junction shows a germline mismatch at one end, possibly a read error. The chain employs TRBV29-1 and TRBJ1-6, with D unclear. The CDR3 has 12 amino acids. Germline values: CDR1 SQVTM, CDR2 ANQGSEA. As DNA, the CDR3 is TGCAGCGTTCGGGAGAGTAATTCACCCCCCCACTTT. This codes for CSVRESNSPPHF.

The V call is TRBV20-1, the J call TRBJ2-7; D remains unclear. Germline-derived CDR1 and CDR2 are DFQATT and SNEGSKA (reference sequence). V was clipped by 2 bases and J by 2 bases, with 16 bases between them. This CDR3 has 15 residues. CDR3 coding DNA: TGCAGTGCTAGATACGGTGAAGTTGCGACCTACGAGCAGTACTTC. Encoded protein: CSARYGEVATYEQYF.

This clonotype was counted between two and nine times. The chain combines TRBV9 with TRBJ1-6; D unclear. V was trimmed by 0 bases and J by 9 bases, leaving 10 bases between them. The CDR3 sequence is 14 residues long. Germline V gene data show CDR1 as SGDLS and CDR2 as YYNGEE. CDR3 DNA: TGTGCCAGCAGCGTAGACGGGGTCGGTTCACCCCTCCACTTT. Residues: CASSVDGVGSPLHF.

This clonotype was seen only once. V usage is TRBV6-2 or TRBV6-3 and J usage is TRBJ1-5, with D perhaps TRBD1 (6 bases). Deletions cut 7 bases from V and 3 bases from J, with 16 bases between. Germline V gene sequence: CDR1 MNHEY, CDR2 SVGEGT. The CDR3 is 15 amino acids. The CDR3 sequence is CASTRTQGPNQPQHF. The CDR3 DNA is TGTGCCAGCACCCGAACCCAGGGGCCCAATCAGCCCCAGCATTTT.

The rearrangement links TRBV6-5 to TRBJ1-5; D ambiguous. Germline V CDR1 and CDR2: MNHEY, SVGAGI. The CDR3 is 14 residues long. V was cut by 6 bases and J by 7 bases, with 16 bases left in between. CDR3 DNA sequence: TGTGCCAGCAGCCTGGAGGAAGGCGGACAGCCCCAGCATTTT. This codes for CASSLEEGGQPQHF.

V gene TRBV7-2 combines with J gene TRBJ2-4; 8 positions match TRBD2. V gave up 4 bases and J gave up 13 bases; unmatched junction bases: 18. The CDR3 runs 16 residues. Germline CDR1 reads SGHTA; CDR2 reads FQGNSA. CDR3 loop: CASSSTGTRTYNEQYF. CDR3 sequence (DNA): TGTGCCAGCAGCTCAACCGGGACTAGGACATACAATGAGCAGTACTTC.

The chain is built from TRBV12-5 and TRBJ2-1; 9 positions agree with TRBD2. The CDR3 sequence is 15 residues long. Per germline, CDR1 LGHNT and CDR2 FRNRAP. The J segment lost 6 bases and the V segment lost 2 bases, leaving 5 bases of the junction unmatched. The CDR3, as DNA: TGTGCTAGTGGTTTGCGCGGGAGGGCCACCAATGAGCAGTTCTTC. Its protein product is CASGLRGRATNEQFF.